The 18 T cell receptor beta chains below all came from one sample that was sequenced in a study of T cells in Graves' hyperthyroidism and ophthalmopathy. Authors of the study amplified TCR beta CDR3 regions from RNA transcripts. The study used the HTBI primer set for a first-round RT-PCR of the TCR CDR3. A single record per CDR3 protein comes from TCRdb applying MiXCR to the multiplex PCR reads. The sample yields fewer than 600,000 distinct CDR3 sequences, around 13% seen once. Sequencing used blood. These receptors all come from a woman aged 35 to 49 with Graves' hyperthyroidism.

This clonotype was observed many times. Here the CDR3 DNA reads TGCGCCAGCAGCCCGGGACAGGGTGAAAAACTGTTTTTT. Amino acid sequence: CASSPGQGEKLFF. The chain uses TRBV5-1 and TRBJ1-4, with 9 nucleotides matching TRBD1. V shed 4 bases, J shed 7 bases, and the junction held 2 bases outside the gene matches. This CDR3 comprises 13 residues. Germline V gene sequence: CDR1 SGHRS, CDR2 YFSETQ.

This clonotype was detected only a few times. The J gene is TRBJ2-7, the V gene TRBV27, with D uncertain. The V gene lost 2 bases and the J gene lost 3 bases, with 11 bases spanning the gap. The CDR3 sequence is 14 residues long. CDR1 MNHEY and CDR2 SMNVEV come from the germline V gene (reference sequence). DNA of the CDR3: TGTGCCAGCAGTTTAATCCTCTCGGTCTACGAGCAGTACTTC. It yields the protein CASSLILSVYEQYF.

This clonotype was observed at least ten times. CDR3 sequence reads: CAWSVRGETQYF. The CDR3 region has the DNA TGTGCCTGGAGTGTAAGGGGGGAGACCCAGTACTTC. The rearrangement uses TRBV30 and TRBJ2-5, with D tentatively TRBD1 (6 bases). V lost 0 bases, J lost 5 bases, and 7 bases lay in between. Germline CDR1 is GTSNPN and CDR2 is SVGIG (reference sequence). This CDR3 region has 12 residues.

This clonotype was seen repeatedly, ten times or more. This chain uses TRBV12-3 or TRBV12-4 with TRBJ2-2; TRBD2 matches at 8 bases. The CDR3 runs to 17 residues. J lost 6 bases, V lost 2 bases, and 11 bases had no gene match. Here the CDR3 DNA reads TGTGCCAGCAGTTTACGTGCTAGAGCGGGAGTGGCCGGGGAGCTGTTTTTT. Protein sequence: CASSLRARAGVAGELFF.

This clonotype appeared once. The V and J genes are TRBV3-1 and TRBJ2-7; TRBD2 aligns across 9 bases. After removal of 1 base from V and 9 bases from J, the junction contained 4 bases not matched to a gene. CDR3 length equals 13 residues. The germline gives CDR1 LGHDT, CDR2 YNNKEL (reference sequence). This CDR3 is CASSQASGRRQYF. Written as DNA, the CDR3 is TGTGCCAGCAGCCAAGCCAGCGGGAGGAGGCAGTACTTC.

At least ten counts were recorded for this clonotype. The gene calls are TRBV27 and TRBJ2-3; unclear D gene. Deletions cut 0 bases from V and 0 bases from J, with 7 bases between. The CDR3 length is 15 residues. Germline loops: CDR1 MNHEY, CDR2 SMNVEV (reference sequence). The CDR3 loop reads CASSLSGSSTDTQYF. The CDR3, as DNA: TGTGCCAGCAGTTTATCAGGGTCTAGCACAGATACGCAGTATTTT.

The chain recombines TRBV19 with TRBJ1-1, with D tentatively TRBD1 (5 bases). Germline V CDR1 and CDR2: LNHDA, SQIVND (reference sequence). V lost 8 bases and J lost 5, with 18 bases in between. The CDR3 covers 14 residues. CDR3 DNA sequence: TGTGCCAGTGGCGAATTCTCAGGGCGGACTGAAGCTTTCTTT. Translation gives CASGEFSGRTEAFF.

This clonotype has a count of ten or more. The CDR3 coding sequence is TGCAGTGCTAGTAATGACAGGGGAACAGATACGCAGTATTTT. Translated: CSASNDRGTDTQYF. The chain recombines TRBV20-1 with TRBJ2-3, with 8 bases identical to TRBD1. The CDR3 totals 14 residues. Germline assignment: CDR1 DFQATT and CDR2 SNEGSKA (reference sequence). The J segment lost 3 bases and the V segment lost 3 bases, leaving 5 bases of the junction unmatched.

CDR3 in DNA: TGTGCCAGCAGTTTCATCGTAGGACAGGGTTCGGGGGAGCAGTACTTC. Its protein product is CASSFIVGQGSGEQYF. The chain carries TRBV27 and TRBJ2-7; 8 bases align to TRBD1. J lost 7 bases, V lost 3 bases, and 14 bases had no gene match. CDR1 and CDR2 (germline): MNHEY, SMNVEV (reference sequence). The CDR3 runs to 16 residues.

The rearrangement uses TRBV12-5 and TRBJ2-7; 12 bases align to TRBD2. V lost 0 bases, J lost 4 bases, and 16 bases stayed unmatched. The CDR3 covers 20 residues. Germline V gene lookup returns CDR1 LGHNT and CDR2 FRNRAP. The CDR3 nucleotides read TGTGCTAGTGGTTTGGTACCGGGATTTTCTAGCGGGAGGGCCGGGTACGAGCAGTACTTC. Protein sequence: CASGLVPGFSSGRAGYEQYF. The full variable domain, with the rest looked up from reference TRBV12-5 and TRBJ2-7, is DARVTQTPRHKVTEMGQEVTMRCQPILGHNTVFWYRQTMMQGLELLAYFRNRAPLDDSGMPKDRFSAEMPDATLATLKIQPSEPRDSAVYFCASGLVPGFSSGRAGYEQYFGPGTRLTVT.

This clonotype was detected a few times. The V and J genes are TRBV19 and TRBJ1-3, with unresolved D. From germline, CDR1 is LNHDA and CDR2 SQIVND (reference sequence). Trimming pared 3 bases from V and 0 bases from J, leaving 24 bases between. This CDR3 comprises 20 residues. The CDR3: CASSMALQKSDRSSGNTIYF. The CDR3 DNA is TGTGCCAGTAGTATGGCTCTCCAGAAGTCAGATAGGAGCTCTGGAAACACCATATATTTT. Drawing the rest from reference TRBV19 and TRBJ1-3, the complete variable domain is DGGITQSPKYLFRKEGQNVTLSCEQNLNHDAMYWYRQDPGQGLRLIYYSQIVNDFQKGDIAEGYSVSREKKESFPLTVTSAQKNPTAFYLCASSMALQKSDRSSGNTIYFGEGSWLTVV.

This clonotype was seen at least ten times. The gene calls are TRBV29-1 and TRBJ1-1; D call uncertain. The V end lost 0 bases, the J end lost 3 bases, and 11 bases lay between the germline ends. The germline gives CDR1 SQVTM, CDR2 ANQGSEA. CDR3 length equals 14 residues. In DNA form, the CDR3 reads TGCAGCGTTGAAGAGCACCTAGCCGACACTGAAGCTTTCTTT. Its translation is CSVEEHLADTEAFF.

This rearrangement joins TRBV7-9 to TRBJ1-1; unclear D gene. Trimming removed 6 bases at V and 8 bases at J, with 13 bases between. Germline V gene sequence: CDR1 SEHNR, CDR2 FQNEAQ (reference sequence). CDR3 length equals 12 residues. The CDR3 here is CASRHDAVEAFF. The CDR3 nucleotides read TGTGCCAGCAGACACGACGCGGTAGAAGCTTTCTTT.

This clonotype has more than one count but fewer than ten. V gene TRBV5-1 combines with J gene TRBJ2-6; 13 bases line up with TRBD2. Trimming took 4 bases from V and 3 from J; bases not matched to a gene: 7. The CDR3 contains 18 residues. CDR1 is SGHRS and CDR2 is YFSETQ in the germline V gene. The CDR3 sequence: CASSPGLAGDYGANVLTF. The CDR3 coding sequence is TGCGCCAGCAGCCCCGGACTAGCGGGAGATTATGGGGCCAACGTCCTGACTTTC.

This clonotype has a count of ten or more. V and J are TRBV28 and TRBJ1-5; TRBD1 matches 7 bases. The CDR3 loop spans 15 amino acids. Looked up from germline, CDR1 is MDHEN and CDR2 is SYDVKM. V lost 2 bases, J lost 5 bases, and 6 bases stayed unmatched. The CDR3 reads CASSLLTTGYQPQHF. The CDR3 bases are TGTGCCAGCAGTTTACTCACGACAGGGTATCAGCCCCAGCATTTT.

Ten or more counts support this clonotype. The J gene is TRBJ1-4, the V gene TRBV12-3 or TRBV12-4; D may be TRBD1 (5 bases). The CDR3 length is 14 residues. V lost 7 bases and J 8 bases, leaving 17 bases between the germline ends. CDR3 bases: TGTGCCAGCACCACGGGGAGGGGAGGCGAAAAACTGTTTTTT. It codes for CASTTGRGGEKLFF.

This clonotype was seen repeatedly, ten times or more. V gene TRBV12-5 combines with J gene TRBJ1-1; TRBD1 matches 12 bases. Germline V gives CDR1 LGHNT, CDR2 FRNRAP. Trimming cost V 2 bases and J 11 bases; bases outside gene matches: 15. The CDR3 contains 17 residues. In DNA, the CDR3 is TGTGCTAGTGGTTTGTTTCCTTTGGGACAGGGGGCGCGGTGGGCTTTCTTT. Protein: CASGLFPLGQGARWAFF.

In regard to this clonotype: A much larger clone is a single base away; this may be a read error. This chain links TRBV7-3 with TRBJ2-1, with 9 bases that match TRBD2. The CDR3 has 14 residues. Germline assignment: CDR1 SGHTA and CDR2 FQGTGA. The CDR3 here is CANSLIAGVDEQFF. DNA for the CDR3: TGTGCCAACAGCTTAATAGCGGGAGTGGATGAGCAGTTCTTC. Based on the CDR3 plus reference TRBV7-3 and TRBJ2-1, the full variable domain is GAGVSQTPSNKVTEKGKYVELRCDPISGHTALYWYRQSLGQGPEFLIYFQGTGAADDSGLPNDRFFAVRPEGSVSTLKIQRTERGDSAVYLCANSLIAGVDEQFFGPGTRLTVL.